The source of this T cell receptor (beta chain) is a study of blood T cells in healthy people across ages. The germline V gene has CDR1 MDHEN and CDR2 SYDVKM. This CDR3 is 15 amino acids long. Trimming stripped 0 bases from V and 4 bases from J, with 10 bases between. It was with a sample-barcoded 5' primer and a J-beta primer mix that a second PCR of roughly 6 to 12 cycles was run. One entry per CDR3 protein results from TCRdb running MiXCR on the 5' RACE reads. Found here are over a million distinct CDR3 sequences, 42% of them singletons; the top ten hold approximately 4.1%. The sequenced material came from blood. This chain uses TRBV28 with TRBJ2-4, with D perhaps matching TRBD1 (6 bases). The sequence was obtained from a woman aged 18-29 years in good health. The CDR3 loop reads CASSLWAGVKNIQYF. CDR3 DNA sequence: TGTGCCAGCAGTTTATGGGCAGGGGTGAAAAACATTCAGTACTTC.